The entry below gives a single T cell receptor beta chain sequence along with its context. The target antigen is unknown. Each individual donor underwent a draw of roughly 10 milliliters of peripheral blood. Between the trimmed V and J ends, which lost 2 bases and 13 bases, there was a span of 18 bases. Germline loops: CDR1 SGHTA, CDR2 FQGNSA. This CDR3 is built from 14 residues. For the second PCR, which ran for about 6 to 11 cycles, a sample-barcoded 5' primer and a J-beta primer mix were used. TCRdb called the 5' RACE reads again in MiXCR, with one record for every CDR3 protein. The sample lists 1.5 million to 2 million distinct CDR3 sequences, 28% occurring once. This entry comes from a study of blood T cells in healthy people across ages. Study results and caveats: Observed TCR beta diversity per million T cells went down as age went up. This fall followed a roughly linear course with age. Diversity figures derived from one million T cells were judged to underestimate the true value. The study could not conclusively compare naive and antigen-experienced cells, given its unsorted PBMCs.

The sequenced sample was blood. The chain employs TRBV7-2 and TRBJ2-4; unclear D gene. The clonotype comes from a woman in her 30s in good health. In nucleotides, the CDR3 is TGTGCCAGCAGCTTAAACGTCTCCCCAAATGAGCAGTACTTC. Amino acids: CASSLNVSPNEQYF.